Listed below are T cell receptor beta chains from one sample, sequenced in a study of control samples from healthy donors and cancer patients. Clones were read by immunoSEQ multiplex PCR, and TCRdb kept only the in-frame ones, dropping some. The sample lists about 190,000 clones; about 90% were seen once. The source material was blood. Receptors were obtained from a man aged 25 to 40 in good health. Both conserved end residues are part of each CDR3. The D gene is left open where the match is weak. The listing skips clone size in some rows; elsewhere it reads once, few, many or a size class.

TRBJ2-1	.	TRBD2	TRBV9	CASSVAGGGTNEQFF	TGTGCCAGCAGCGTAGCTGGCGGGGGAACCAATGAGCAGTTCTTC
TRBJ1-5	.	.	TRBV27	CASSLFGRGSNQPQHF	TGTGCCAGCAGTTTATTCGGCAGGGGCTCAAATCAGCCCCAGCATTTT
TRBJ2-2	.	.	TRBV6-1	CASSEVQTPNTGELFF	TGTGCCAGCAGTGAAGTGCAGACCCCGAACACCGGGGAGCTGTTTTTT
TRBJ2-2	.	TRBD1	TRBV5-5	CASSLQGAGELFF	TGTGCCAGCAGCTTACAGGGGGCCGGGGAGCTGTTTTTT
TRBJ2-7	.	.	TRBV12-3/TRBV12-4	CASSLGGSEQYF	TGTGCCAGCAGTTTAGGGGGGAGCGAGCAGTACTTC
TRBJ1-2	.	TRBD1	TRBV7-9	CASRHGTGDTNYGYTF	TGTGCCAGCAGACACGGGACAGGGGACACTAACTATGGCTACACCTTC
TRBJ1-2	.	.	TRBV11-2	CASSPDTYGYTF	TGTGCCAGCAGCCCCGACACCTATGGCTACACCTTC
TRBJ1-5	.	TRBD1	TRBV9	CASSQAGGQPQHF	TGTGCCAGCAGTCAGGCAGGGGGCCAGCCCCAGCATTTT
TRBJ2-4	.	.	TRBV7-9	CASSLEGRENIQYF	TGTGCCAGCAGCTTAGAAGGCAGGGAGAACATTCAGTACTTC
TRBJ1-4	.	.	TRBV5-6	CASSPGNVLGEKLFF	TGTGCCAGCAGCCCTGGAAACGTTTTGGGTGAAAAACTGTTTTTT
TRBJ2-4	.	TRBD2	TRBV7-9	CASSLESGAPDIQYF	TGTGCCAGCAGCTTAGAGAGCGGGGCCCCCGACATTCAGTACTTC
TRBJ1-1	.	.	TRBV9	CASSVGQKNTEAFF	TGTGCCAGCAGCGTAGGCCAGAAGAACACTGAAGCTTTCTTT
TRBJ1-4	.	.	TRBV7-9	CASTYPGDLLNEKLFF	TGTGCCAGCACCTATCCCGGGGACCTCCTCAATGAAAAACTGTTTTTT
TRBJ1-1	.	.	TRBV5-1	CASRRGDTEAFF	TGCGCCAGCAGGCGGGGAGACACTGAAGCTTTCTTT
TRBJ1-1	.	.	TRBV11-2	CASSLGEGKAFF	TGTGCCAGCAGCTTAGGAGAGGGCAAAGCTTTCTTT
TRBJ1-3	.	TRBD1	TRBV11-2	CASSPDRAGGNTIYF	TGTGCCAGCAGCCCCGACAGGGCTGGGGGAAACACCATATATTTT
TRBJ2-1	once	TRBD1	TRBV7-7	CASSLEGADYNEQFF	TGTGCCAGCAGCTTAGAGGGGGCGGACTACAATGAGCAGTTCTTC
TRBJ1-3	.	.	TRBV5-8	CASSGRTVLFGNTIYF	TGTGCCAGCAGCGGGCGGACAGTTCTTTTCGGAAACACCATATATTTT
TRBJ1-1	.	TRBD1	TRBV5-1	CASSLTGGEAFF	TGCGCCAGCAGCTTGACAGGGGGTGAAGCTTTCTTT
TRBJ2-3	few	.	TRBV15	CATSRDAGALGDTQYF	TGTGCCACCAGCAGAGATGCAGGGGCCCTCGGAGATACGCAGTATTTT
TRBJ2-7	.	TRBD1	TRBV3-1/TRBV3-2	CASRASGTGHYEQYF	TGTGCCAGCAGGGCTTCCGGGACAGGGCACTACGAGCAGTACTTC
TRBJ1-3	.	.	TRBV7-2	CASSLGSVGSGNTIYF	TGTGCCAGCAGCTTAGGGTCGGTGGGATCTGGAAACACCATATATTTT
TRBJ2-2	.	.	TRBV29-1	CSVLVQGFGNTGELFF	TGCAGCGTTCTAGTACAGGGTTTCGGGAACACCGGGGAGCTGTTTTTT
TRBJ2-7	.	.	TRBV7-6	CASSLGLSDSYEQYF	TGTGCCAGCAGCTTAGGGCTGTCAGACTCCTACGAGCAGTACTTC
TRBJ2-3	.	.	TRBV7-3	CASGLRPGADTQYF	TGTGCCAGCGGATTGAGACCCGGGGCAGATACGCAGTATTTT
TRBJ1-1	once	.	TRBV12-3/TRBV12-4	CASSKRGNTEAFF	TGTGCCAGCAGCAAACGGGGGAACACTGAAGCTTTCTTT
TRBJ1-5	.	TRBD1	TRBV2	CASSGTGDNQPQHF	TGTGCCAGCAGTGGGACAGGGGACAATCAGCCCCAGCATTTT
TRBJ2-1	.	TRBD2	TRBV2	CASSDSGGSYNEQFF	TGTGCCAGCAGTGACTCGGGGGGCTCCTACAATGAGCAGTTCTTC
TRBJ1-5	few	TRBD1	TRBV5-8	CASSPGQKVSQPQHF	TGTGCCAGCAGCCCGGGACAGAAGGTTTCCCAGCCCCAGCATTTT
TRBJ1-1	.	TRBD1	TRBV30	CACPTTDRGTEAFF	TGTGCCTGCCCAACGACGGACAGGGGAACTGAAGCTTTCTTT
TRBJ1-4	.	TRBD1	TRBV25-1	CASSERQGSNEKLFF	TGTGCCAGCAGTGAACGACAGGGATCTAATGAAAAACTGTTTTTT